These 12 T cell receptor beta chains came from one sample sequenced in a study of control samples from healthy donors and cancer patients. Sequencing used immunoSEQ multiplex PCR; TCRdb keeps in-frame clones, though not all of them. Among under 70,000 clones listed, less than 95% were seen once. The sample was PBMCs. Source of these receptors: a woman aged 45-65 years with colorectal cancer.

With respect to this clone: Other DNA sequences of this sample code for an identical CDR3. The genes are TRBV5-1 and TRBJ1-1; tentative D call: TRBD1 (6 bases). Trimming pared 3 bases from V and 0 bases from J, leaving 24 bases between. In germline, CDR1 is SGHRS, CDR2 YFSETQ. The length of the CDR3 is 19 residues. Here the CDR3 reads CASSWGRGATRTLNTEAFF. The CDR3 nucleotides read TGCGCCAGCAGCTGGGGGCGGGGGGCGACGCGAACTCTGAACACTGAAGCTTTCTTT.

V gene TRBV28 combines with J gene TRBJ1-1, with D perhaps matching TRBD1 (5 bases). The CDR3 runs to 12 residues. CDR1 is MDHEN and CDR2 is SYDVKM in the germline V gene. V lost 4 bases and J 3 bases, leaving 6 bases between the germline ends. Written as DNA, the CDR3 is TGTGCCAGCAGTTACAGGCACACTGAAGCTTTCTTT. It yields the protein CASSYRHTEAFF.

This rearrangement joins TRBV9 to TRBJ2-1; 7 nucleotides align to TRBD1. Germline V gives CDR1 SGDLS, CDR2 YYNGEE. The CDR3 extends over 14 amino acids. Trimming took 3 bases from V and 2 from J; bases not matched to a gene: 2. This CDR3 is CASSGQGPYNEQFF. Here the CDR3 DNA reads TGTGCCAGCAGCGGACAGGGCCCCTACAATGAGCAGTTCTTC. The whole variable domain, remainder taken from reference TRBV9 and TRBJ2-1, is DSGVTQTPKHLITATGQRVTLRCSPRSGDLSVYWYQQSLDQGLQFLIQYYNGEERAKGNILERFSAQQFPDLHSELNLSSLELGDSALYFCASSGQGPYNEQFFGPGTRLTVL.

J is TRBJ2-5 and V is TRBV5-5; D not certain. The germline CDR1 and CDR2 sequences are SGHKS and YYEKEE (reference sequence). V was cut by 2 bases and J by 1 base, with 0 bases left in between. The CDR3 is 11 residues long. DNA of the CDR3: TGTGCCAGCAGCTTCCAAGAGACCCAGTACTTC. Its protein is CASSFQETQYF.

The rearrangement links TRBV6-5 to TRBJ2-2; TRBD2 aligns across 8 bases. The germline CDR1 and CDR2 sequences are MNHEY and SVGAGI. The CDR3 loop spans 14 amino acids. Germline trimming cut 6 bases from V and 4 bases from J; bases unmatched to any gene: 4. Written as DNA, the CDR3 is TGTGCCAGCAGAGTAGCGGGGATCACCGGGGAGCTGTTTTTT. Translated: CASRVAGITGELFF.

The V and J genes are TRBV5-5 and TRBJ2-5; TRBD2 matches 10 bases. V lost 0 bases to trimming and J lost 0 bases; unmatched junction nucleotides: 5. Germline V gene sequence: CDR1 SGHKS, CDR2 YYEKEE (reference sequence). The CDR3 contains 17 residues. For the CDR3, the DNA is TGTGCCAGCAGCTTGGGGGCTAGCGGGAGTTACCAAGAGACCCAGTACTTC. Protein: CASSLGASGSYQETQYF.

The J gene is TRBJ1-1, the V gene TRBV5-1; no reliable D call. CDR1 and CDR2 (germline): SGHRS, YFSETQ. The length of the CDR3 is 13 residues. V was shortened by 7 bases and J by 1 base, with 11 bases between the two germline ends. The CDR3 protein is CASFLQPNTEAFF. CDR3 nucleotides: TGCGCCAGCTTCCTACAACCGAACACTGAAGCTTTCTTT.

The chain has TRBV19 and TRBJ2-1; D is ambiguous. Germline CDR1 LNHDA, CDR2 SQIVND (reference sequence). CDR3 length: 13 residues. V gave up 6 bases and J gave up 5 bases, with 11 bases separating them. CDR3: CASSGTEDNEQFF. DNA of the CDR3: TGTGCCAGTAGCGGCACAGAGGACAATGAGCAGTTCTTC.

The CDR3 is CASSSENRGPQPQHF. CDR3 DNA: TGTGCCAGCAGCTCTGAAAACAGGGGACCTCAGCCCCAGCATTTT. The chain recombines TRBV7-9 with TRBJ1-5; 7 positions match TRBD1. V was pared by 4 bases and J by 6 bases, with 9 bases of the junction left unmatched. Germline CDR1 is SEHNR and CDR2 is FQNEAQ (reference sequence). The CDR3 contains 15 residues.

V and J are TRBV5-1 and TRBJ2-5; 13 nucleotides match TRBD2. The V gene end was trimmed by 4 bases and the J gene end by 3 bases; junction bases not matched to a gene: 3. The CDR3 runs to 15 residues. Germline lookup yields CDR1 SGHRS and CDR2 YFSETQ. The CDR3 sequence: CASSETSGREETQYF. CDR3 nucleotide sequence: TGCGCCAGCAGCGAAACTAGCGGGAGGGAAGAGACCCAGTACTTC.

This chain links TRBV15 with TRBJ2-3, with D perhaps TRBD1 (6 bases). Germline-derived CDR1 and CDR2 are LNHNV and YYDKDF (reference sequence). Trimming took 1 base from V and 4 from J, leaving 12 bases between them. The CDR3 covers 15 residues. The CDR3 bases are TGTGCCACCAGCAGAGTCCACAGGGTCCCAGATACGCAGTATTTT. It is translated as CATSRVHRVPDTQYF.

This chain links TRBV29-1 with TRBJ1-3, with D possibly matching TRBD1 (5 bases). The CDR3 sequence is 14 residues long. Germline V gene data show CDR1 as SQVTM and CDR2 as ANQGSEA. Trimming took 2 bases from V and 0 from J, leaving 8 bases between them. The CDR3, as DNA: TGCAGCGTTGAATGGGGCAGCTCTGGAAACACCATATATTTT. This sequence encodes CSVEWGSSGNTIYF.